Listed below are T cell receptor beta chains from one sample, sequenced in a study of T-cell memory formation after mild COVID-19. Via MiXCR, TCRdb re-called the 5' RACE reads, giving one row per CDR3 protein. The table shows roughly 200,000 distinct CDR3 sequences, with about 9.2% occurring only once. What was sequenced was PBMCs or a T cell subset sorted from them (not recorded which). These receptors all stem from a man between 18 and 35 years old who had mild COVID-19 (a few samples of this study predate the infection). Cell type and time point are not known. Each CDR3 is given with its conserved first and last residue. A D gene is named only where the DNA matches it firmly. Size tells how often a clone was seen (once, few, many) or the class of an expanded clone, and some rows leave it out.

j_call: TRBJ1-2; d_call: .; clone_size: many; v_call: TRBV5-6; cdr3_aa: CASSLPEENYGYTF; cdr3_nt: TGTGCCAGCAGCTTGCCGGAAGAAAACTATGGCTACACCTTC
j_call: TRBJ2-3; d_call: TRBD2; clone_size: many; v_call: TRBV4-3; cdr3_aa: CASSFSTSGGAGDTQYF; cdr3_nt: TGCGCCAGCAGCTTCTCGACTAGCGGGGGGGCCGGAGATACGCAGTATTTT
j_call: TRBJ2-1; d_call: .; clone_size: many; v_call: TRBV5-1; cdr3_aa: CASSLLTGGFYNEQFF; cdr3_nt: TGCGCCAGCAGCTTGCTGACGGGGGGCTTCTACAATGAGCAGTTCTTC
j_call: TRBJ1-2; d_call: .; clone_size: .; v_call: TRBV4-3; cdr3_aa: CASSQDLGGSYTF; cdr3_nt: TGCGCCAGCAGCCAAGATTTAGGAGGTAGCTACACCTTC
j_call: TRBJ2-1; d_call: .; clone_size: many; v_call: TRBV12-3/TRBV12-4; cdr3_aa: CASSLGGVGNEQFF; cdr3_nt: TGTGCCAGCAGTTTAGGAGGGGTAGGCAATGAGCAGTTCTTC
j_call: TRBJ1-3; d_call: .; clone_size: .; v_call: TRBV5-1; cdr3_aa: CASSLLEGNTIYF; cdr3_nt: TGCGCCAGCAGCTTGCTTGAGGGAAACACCATATATTTT
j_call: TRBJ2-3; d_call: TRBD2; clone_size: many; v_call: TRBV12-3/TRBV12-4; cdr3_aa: CASSLWRGVSTDTQYF; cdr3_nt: TGTGCCAGCAGTTTGTGGCGGGGGGTTAGCACAGATACGCAGTATTTT
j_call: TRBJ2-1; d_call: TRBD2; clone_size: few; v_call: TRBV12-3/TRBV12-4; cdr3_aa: CASSLMGGNEQFF; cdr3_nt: TGTGCCAGCAGTTTAATGGGGGGGAATGAGCAGTTCTTC
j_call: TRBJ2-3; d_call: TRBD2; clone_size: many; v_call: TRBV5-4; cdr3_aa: CASSLGSGVSTDTQYF; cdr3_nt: TGTGCCAGCAGCTTGGGGAGCGGGGTCAGCACAGATACGCAGTATTTT
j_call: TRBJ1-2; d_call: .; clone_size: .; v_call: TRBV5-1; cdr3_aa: CASSLSGTSRGGYTF; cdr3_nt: TGCGCCAGCAGCCTCTCCGGGACTTCGCGGGGTGGCTACACCTTC
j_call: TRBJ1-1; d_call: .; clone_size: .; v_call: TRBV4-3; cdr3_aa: CASSFGGNRYTEAFF; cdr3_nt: TGCGCCAGCAGCTTCGGGGGGAATAGGTACACTGAAGCTTTCTTT
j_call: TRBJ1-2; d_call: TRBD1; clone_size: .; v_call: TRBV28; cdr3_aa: CASSTPGQGLVYGYTF; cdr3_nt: TGTGCCAGCAGTACCCCAGGACAGGGCCTTGTCTATGGCTACACCTTC
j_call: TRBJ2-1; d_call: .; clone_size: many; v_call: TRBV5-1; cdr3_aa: CASRPGIHPSNEQFF; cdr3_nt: TGCGCCAGCAGGCCCGGGATACATCCCTCCAATGAGCAGTTCTTC
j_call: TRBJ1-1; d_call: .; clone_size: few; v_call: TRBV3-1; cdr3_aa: CASSQQLGGTEAFF; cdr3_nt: TGTGCCAGCAGCCAACAACTGGGAGGCACTGAAGCTTTCTTT
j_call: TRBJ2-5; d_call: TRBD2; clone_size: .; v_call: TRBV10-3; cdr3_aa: CAISPGLAGQETQYF; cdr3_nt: TGTGCCATCAGTCCAGGACTAGCGGGGCAAGAGACCCAGTACTTC
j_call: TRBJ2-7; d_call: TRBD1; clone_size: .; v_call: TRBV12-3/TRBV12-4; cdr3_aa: CASSSPGTASYEQYF; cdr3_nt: TGTGCCAGCAGTTCACCCGGGACAGCCTCCTACGAGCAGTACTTC
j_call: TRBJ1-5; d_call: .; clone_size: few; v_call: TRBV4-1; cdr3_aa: CASSPILAGNQPQHF; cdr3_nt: TGCGCCAGCAGCCCAATTCTGGCTGGCAATCAGCCCCAGCATTTT
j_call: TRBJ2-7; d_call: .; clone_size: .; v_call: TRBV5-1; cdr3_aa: CASSLEGSRVAYEQYF; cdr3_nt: TGCGCCAGCAGCTTGGAGGGATCCAGGGTGGCCTACGAGCAGTACTTC
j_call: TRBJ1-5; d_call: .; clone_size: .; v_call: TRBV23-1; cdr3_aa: CASGVREGNQPQHF; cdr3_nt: TGCGCCAGCGGAGTCAGGGAGGGCAATCAGCCCCAGCATTTT
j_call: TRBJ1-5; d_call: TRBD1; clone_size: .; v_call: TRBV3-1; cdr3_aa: CASSQGGTGLYQPQHF; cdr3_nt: TGTGCCAGCAGCCAAGGGGGGACAGGGTTATATCAGCCCCAGCATTTT
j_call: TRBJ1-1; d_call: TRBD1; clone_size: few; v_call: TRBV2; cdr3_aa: CASSGQGGNTEAFF; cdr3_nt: TGTGCCAGCAGCGGACAGGGCGGTAACACTGAAGCTTTCTTT
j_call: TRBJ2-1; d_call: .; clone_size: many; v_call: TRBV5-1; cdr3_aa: CASSLAVPIDEQFF; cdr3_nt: TGCGCCAGCAGCTTGGCGGTCCCGATAGATGAGCAGTTCTTC
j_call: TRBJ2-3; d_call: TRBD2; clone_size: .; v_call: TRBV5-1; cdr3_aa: CASSLAAGANPWDTQYF; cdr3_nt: TGCGCCAGCAGCTTGGCAGCGGGGGCAAACCCTTGGGATACGCAGTATTTT
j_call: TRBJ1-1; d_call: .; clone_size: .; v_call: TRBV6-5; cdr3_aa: CASSYSTGVNTEAFF; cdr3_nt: TGTGCCAGCAGTTACTCGACAGGTGTGAACACTGAAGCTTTCTTT
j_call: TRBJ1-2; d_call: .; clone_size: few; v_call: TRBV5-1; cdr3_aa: CASSPAAESYGYTF; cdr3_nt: TGCGCCAGCAGCCCAGCAGCAGAATCCTATGGCTACACCTTC
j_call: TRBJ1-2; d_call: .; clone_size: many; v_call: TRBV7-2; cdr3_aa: CASSFAGQGYTF; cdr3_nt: TGTGCCAGCAGCTTTGCAGGACAGGGCTACACCTTC
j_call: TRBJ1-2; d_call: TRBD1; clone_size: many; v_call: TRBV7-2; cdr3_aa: CASSKFGTGYYGYTF; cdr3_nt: TGTGCCAGCAGCAAGTTCGGGACAGGGTACTATGGCTACACCTTC
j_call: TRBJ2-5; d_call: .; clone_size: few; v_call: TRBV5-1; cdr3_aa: CASSGSGVGETQYF; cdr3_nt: TGCGCCAGCAGCGGTTCAGGGGTTGGAGAGACCCAGTACTTC
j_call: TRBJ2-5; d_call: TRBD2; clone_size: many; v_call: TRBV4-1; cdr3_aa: CASSQLTSGEETQYF; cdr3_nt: TGCGCCAGCAGCCAACTGACTAGCGGGGAAGAGACCCAGTACTTC